What follows describes a single T cell receptor (beta chain). Trimming left V 7 bases short and J 7 bases short, with 14 bases between. This CDR3 is built from 13 residues. CDR1 and CDR2 (germline): SNHLY, FYNNEI. Original methodology: Estimated nucleated cell counts came from reference gene primer amplification. Clones were read by immunoSEQ multiplex PCR, and TCRdb kept only the in-frame ones, dropping some. That table furnishes V, J and clone size, whereas the DNA furnished D and trimming. Among under 200,000 clones, about nine tenths were seen once, and the ten largest hold around 0.77%. The data derive from a study of blood T cell repertoires in COVID-19. About the research overall: Samples came from the United States, Italy and Spain, spanning acute and convalescent COVID-19. Sources were T cells, B-cell-depleted T cells, or PBMCs; the material itself was cDNA or gDNA.

Cohort placement rested on clinical history that participants reported themselves. This TCR derives from a woman aged 18-29 years who had recovered from COVID-19. The chain joins TRBV2 to TRBJ2-1; D might be TRBD2 (5 bases). Material: PBMCs or T cells enriched from blood (not recorded which). The CDR3: CASIATHGNEQFF. DNA for the CDR3: TGTGCCAGCATAGCGACACATGGTAATGAGCAGTTCTTC.